This T cell receptor (beta chain) derives from a study of neurological immune-mediated disorders. In its sample, this clonotype was seen many times. Antigen specificity is unknown. Germline V CDR1 and CDR2: MNHEY, SMNVEV (reference sequence). Trimming stripped 3 bases from V and 2 bases from J, with 9 bases between. There are 14 residues in the CDR3. TCRdb processed the 5' RACE reads anew with MiXCR; each CDR3 protein has one entry. Here the sample spans tens of thousands of distinct CDR3 sequences, over 3.5% being singletons. Study-wide results and caveats: None of the CDR3 amino acid sequences of expanded clones recurred across subjects, suggesting private repertoires in all groups.

The chain uses TRBV27 and TRBJ2-3, with D tentatively TRBD2 (6 bases). The sequencing sample was made of PBMCs. This TCR was sampled from a man in his fifties or sixties with multiple sclerosis. In DNA form, the CDR3 reads TGTGCCAGCAGTTTTCAGCGGGTCACAGATACGCAGTATTTT. Translating it yields CASSFQRVTDTQYF.